This passage covers 27 T cell receptor beta chains from one sample sequenced in a study of response to subunit inactivated influenza vaccine. TCRdb reanalysed the RT-PCR reads using MiXCR and keeps one entry per CDR3 protein. Of over 450,000 distinct CDR3 sequences listed, over 10% were seen once; the top ten hold under 15%. The sample was PBMCs from blood, taken 45 days after vaccination. Receptor source: a man over 45 who received an inactivated influenza vaccine.

This chain joins TRBV20-1 and TRBJ1-4, with D perhaps TRBD1 (6 bases). V was shortened by 2 bases and J by 5 bases, with 18 bases between the two germline ends. In germline, CDR1 is DFQATT, CDR2 SNEGSKA (reference sequence). The CDR3 extends over 16 amino acids. The CDR3 here is CSARPDWTALNEKLFF. The CDR3 nucleotides read TGCAGTGCTAGACCAGATTGGACAGCTTTGAATGAAAAACTGTTTTTT.

Written as DNA, the CDR3 is TGTGCCAGCAGGGATAGCGGGATCGTGCAAGAGACCCAGTACTTC. Translating it yields CASRDSGIVQETQYF. The chain is built from TRBV12-3 or TRBV12-4 and TRBJ2-5; TRBD2 aligns across 8 bases. The CDR3 extends over 15 amino acids. V trimming: 6 bases; J trimming: 2 bases; junction bases outside the gene matches: 8.

This chain uses TRBV15 with TRBJ2-5, with 7 bases fitting TRBD1. CDR1 and CDR2 (germline): LNHNV, YYDKDF (reference sequence). V lost 1 base, J lost 5 bases, and 7 bases stayed unmatched. CDR3 size: 15 residues. This CDR3 reads CATSRGNRGAETQYF. The DNA for the CDR3 is TGTGCCACCAGCAGAGGGAACAGGGGAGCGGAGACCCAGTACTTC. Full variable domain (remainder filled in from reference TRBV15 and TRBJ2-5): DAMVIQNPRYQVTQFGKPVTLSCSQTLNHNVMYWYQQKSSQAPKLLFHYYDKDFNNEADTPDNFQSRRPNTSFCFLDIRSPGLGDTAMYLCATSRGNRGAETQYFGPGTRLLVL.

Only a few counts were recorded for this clonotype. The rearrangement links TRBV7-9 to TRBJ2-1; 7 nucleotides match TRBD1. Germline-derived CDR1 and CDR2 are SEHNR and FQNEAQ (reference sequence). There are 14 residues in the CDR3. The V and J ends lost 5 bases and 5 bases, in that order; junction bases with no gene match: 6. The CDR3 coding sequence is TGTGCCAGCAGCATAGGGGGCGCCCACAATGAGCAGTTCTTC. It specifies CASSIGGAHNEQFF.

This clonotype was recorded at least ten times. This chain links TRBV5-1 with TRBJ1-1; D is unclear. Trimming shortened V by 1 base and J by 3 bases, and 16 bases separated the two germline ends. Germline V gene lookup returns CDR1 SGHRS and CDR2 YFSETQ. CDR3 length: 16 residues. The CDR3: CASSLRKTLDHTEAFF. Here the CDR3 DNA reads TGCGCCAGCAGCTTGCGGAAAACACTTGACCACACTGAAGCTTTCTTT.

This chain links TRBV6-1 with TRBJ2-2, with 10 nucleotides matching TRBD2. This CDR3 comprises 18 residues. V lost 6 bases to trimming and J lost 4 bases; unmatched junction nucleotides: 14. Germline-derived CDR1 and CDR2 are MNHNS and SASEGT. The CDR3 DNA reads TGTGCCAGCAGAAGAGTGGAGCGGGGGGGCCTTGGCACCGGGGAGCTGTTTTTT. This gives the protein CASRRVERGGLGTGELFF.

The V and J genes are TRBV7-2 and TRBJ2-7; 9 bases fit TRBD2. CDR1 is SGHTA and CDR2 is FQGNSA in the germline V gene. The V segment lost 5 bases and the J segment 3 bases; nucleotides outside the gene matches: 5. This CDR3 comprises 14 residues. The CDR3 sequence is CASSPGLALYEQYF. The CDR3, as DNA: TGTGCCAGCAGCCCTGGACTAGCGCTCTACGAGCAGTACTTC.

This chain links TRBV7-8 with TRBJ1-4; TRBD1 agrees at 8 bases. Germline V gene sequence: CDR1 SGHVS, CDR2 FQNEAQ. J gave up 0 bases and V 5 bases, and 8 bases lay outside the gene matches. This CDR3 is built from 17 residues. The CDR3 region is CASSASDRGATNEKLFF. The CDR3 DNA reads as TGTGCCAGCAGCGCCTCAGACAGGGGCGCAACTAATGAAAAACTGTTTTTT.

This clonotype was observed a handful of times. The CDR3 DNA is TGTGCCAGCAGCTCCCGGGACAGGGCTGGCTACGAGCAGTACTTC. Translation: CASSSRDRAGYEQYF. The genes are TRBV7-2 and TRBJ2-7, with 9 nucleotides matching TRBD1. The CDR3 sequence is 15 residues long. Germline CDR1 is SGHTA and CDR2 is FQGNSA. V shed 4 bases, J shed 3 bases, and the junction held 7 bases outside the gene matches.

This clonotype was counted once. The chain carries TRBV4-3 and TRBJ2-3; the match to TRBD2 covers 11 bases. This CDR3 comprises 18 residues. Germline V gene data show CDR1 as LGHNA and CDR2 as YSLEER. V lost 2 bases to trimming and J lost 4 bases; unmatched junction nucleotides: 11. CDR3 coding DNA: TGCGCCAGCAGCCAATCACCACCCACTAGCGGGAGTGCAGATACGCAGTATTTT. Amino acids: CASSQSPPTSGSADTQYF.

This clonotype was counted between two and nine times. This sequence joins TRBV24-1 and TRBJ2-1, with TRBD1 matching over 9 bases. The CDR3 has 17 amino acids. The germline V gene has CDR1 KGHDR and CDR2 SFDVKD. With 4 bases clipped from V and 6 bases from J, the junction kept 12 bases outside the gene matches. CDR3 in amino acids: CATSDQRPGQGSNEQFF. CDR3 bases: TGTGCCACCAGTGACCAGCGCCCGGGACAGGGAAGCAATGAGCAGTTCTTC.

A word on this clonotype: The germline gene is not matched at one end of the junction; a read error may be the cause. The chain uses TRBV3-1 and TRBJ2-4, with D perhaps matching TRBD2 (5 bases). The length of the CDR3 is 18 residues. The germline gives CDR1 LGHDT, CDR2 YNNKEL (reference sequence). CDR3 in amino acids: CTSSLAIRLQIAKNIQYF. The CDR3 nucleotides are TGTACCAGCAGTTTAGCGATCCGACTCCAGATAGCCAAAAACATTCAGTACTTC.

The V call is TRBV12-3 or TRBV12-4, the J call TRBJ2-1; perhaps D is TRBD1 or TRBD2 (5 bases each). The CDR3 is made up of 14 amino acids. V lost 8 bases and J 5 bases, leaving 16 bases between the germline ends. The CDR3 DNA sequence: TGTGCCAGCGGACCCCGGGGCTTAGACAATGAGCAGTTCTTC. Translation gives CASGPRGLDNEQFF.

This clonotype was recorded at least ten times. V usage is TRBV7-2 and J usage is TRBJ2-5, with D unclear. This CDR3 has 13 residues. V was pared by 1 base and J by 5 bases, with 8 bases between. CDR1 SGHTA and CDR2 FQGNSA come from the germline V gene. CDR3 sequence (DNA): TGTGCCAGCAGCTTAGGCCGGACGGAGACCCAGTACTTC. Translating it yields CASSLGRTETQYF.

Ten or more counts support this clonotype. The J gene is TRBJ1-1, the V gene TRBV6-5, with D possibly matching TRBD1 (5 bases). The germline V gene encodes CDR1 MNHEY and CDR2 SVGAGI. The CDR3 consists of 15 residues. The V end was cut by 3 bases, the J end by 3 bases, with 14 bases between. CDR3: CASSYVGGGHTEAFF. The CDR3 DNA reads as TGTGCCAGCAGTTATGTGGGGGGTGGGCACACTGAAGCTTTCTTT.

This chain joins TRBV11-2 and TRBJ2-2; 10 bases fit TRBD1. Trimming removed 1 base from V and 1 base from J; junction bases left unmatched: 6. Germline V CDR1 and CDR2: SGHAT, FQNNGV. The CDR3 runs to 18 residues. For the CDR3, the DNA is TGTGCCAGCAGCTTAGGGAGAGACAGGGGGCGGAACACCGGGGAGCTGTTTTTT. Encoded protein: CASSLGRDRGRNTGELFF.

This clonotype was counted only a few times. The gene calls are TRBV9 and TRBJ2-1, with 10 bases aligning to TRBD2. Germline CDR1 is SGDLS and CDR2 is YYNGEE. CDR3 size: 13 residues. The J segment lost 7 bases and the V segment lost 4 bases, leaving 2 bases of the junction unmatched. CDR3 DNA: TGTGCCAGCAGCCCTAGCGGGAGTAATGAGCAGTTCTTC. Its protein is CASSPSGSNEQFF. The full variable domain, completed using reference TRBV9 and TRBJ2-1, is DSGVTQTPKHLITATGQRVTLRCSPRSGDLSVYWYQQSLDQGLQFLIQYYNGEERAKGNILERFSAQQFPDLHSELNLSSLELGDSALYFCASSPSGSNEQFFGPGTRLTVL.

V gene TRBV5-6 combines with J gene TRBJ2-2; no definite D call. Germline values: CDR1 SGHDT, CDR2 YYEEEE. V lost 2 bases and J lost 5, with 10 bases in between. There are 14 residues in the CDR3. The chain's CDR3 is CASSFYTRTGELFF. The CDR3 coding sequence is TGTGCCAGCAGCTTCTATACCAGGACCGGGGAGCTGTTTTTT.

V gene TRBV10-3 combines with J gene TRBJ2-7; D might be TRBD2 (5 bases). Germline CDR1 ENHRY, CDR2 SYGVKD. V lost 0 bases and J 4 bases, leaving 19 bases between the germline ends. The CDR3 is 17 amino acids. CDR3 sequence: CAISESIGVGRGYEQYF. The CDR3 DNA reads TGTGCCATCAGTGAGTCGATTGGTGTGGGCCGAGGGTACGAGCAGTACTTC.

This clonotype was seen a handful of times. V usage is TRBV5-1 and J usage is TRBJ1-2; perhaps TRBD1 as D (6 bases). Trimming cost V 0 bases and J 3 bases, with 9 bases left between them. Germline V gene lookup returns CDR1 SGHRS and CDR2 YFSETQ. This CDR3 is built from 14 residues. Here the CDR3 reads CASSLGPGDYGYTF. The CDR3 bases are TGCGCCAGCAGCTTGGGGCCAGGGGACTATGGCTACACCTTC.

There are a few counts of this clonotype. The chain combines TRBV20-1 with TRBJ2-5; the match to TRBD2 covers 7 bases. From germline, CDR1 is DFQATT and CDR2 SNEGSKA (reference sequence). V trimming: 7 bases; J trimming: 5 bases; junction bases outside the gene matches: 7. The CDR3 has 12 residues. The DNA for the CDR3 is TGCAGTGAGGGAGGGTCGAGGGAGACCCAGTACTTC. Protein: CSEGGSRETQYF.

This clonotype has a count of ten or more. This rearrangement joins TRBV12-3 or TRBV12-4 to TRBJ2-5; D unclear. V was cut by 6 bases and J by 0 bases, with 5 bases left in between. This CDR3 contains 12 residues. Here the CDR3 reads CASSVNQETQYF. The DNA for the CDR3 is TGTGCCAGCAGCGTAAACCAAGAGACCCAGTACTTC.

This clonotype was observed a few times. V usage is TRBV29-1 and J usage is TRBJ2-1, with TRBD2 matching over 9 bases. Germline V gene sequence: CDR1 SQVTM, CDR2 ANQGSEA. With V trimmed by 7 bases and J by 6 bases, 10 bases remained unmatched. The CDR3 consists of 14 residues. CDR3 sequence: CSASWTSETNEQFF. The DNA for the CDR3 is TGCAGCGCTTCGTGGACTAGCGAAACCAATGAGCAGTTCTTC.

This clonotype was counted a few times. The chain joins TRBV20-1 to TRBJ2-7; TRBD2 might be the D (5 bases). Between the trimmed V and J ends, which lost 5 bases and 0 bases, there was a span of 11 bases. The CDR3 length is 13 residues. Per germline, CDR1 DFQATT and CDR2 SNEGSKA (reference sequence). CDR3 DNA sequence: TGCAGTGCTTCCGGAGGAAGCTCCTACGAGCAGTACTTC. The encoded protein is CSASGGSSYEQYF.

This sequence joins TRBV20-1 and TRBJ2-3; unclear D gene. Trimming took off 0 bases at V and 7 bases at J, with 8 bases between the two ends. This CDR3 comprises 12 residues. CDR1 is DFQATT, CDR2 SNEGSKA, per germline (reference sequence). CDR3 nucleotide sequence: TGCAGTGCTAGAGATGGGTATTATACGCAGTATTTT. Translating it yields CSARDGYYTQYF.

The CDR3 region is CASSYRRGGNTGELFF. The CDR3 DNA sequence: TGTGCCAGCAGTTACAGAAGGGGGGGCAACACCGGGGAGCTGTTTTTT. V is TRBV6-5 and J is TRBJ2-2; tentatively, D is TRBD2 (7 bases). The V gene's germline CDR1 is MNHEY and CDR2 SVGAGI. CDR3 size: 16 residues. Between the trimmed V and J ends, which lost 2 bases and 2 bases, there was a span of 12 bases.

There are many counts of this clonotype. This chain joins TRBV2 and TRBJ2-3, with 10 nucleotides matching TRBD1. The germline gives CDR1 SNHLY, CDR2 FYNNEI. The CDR3 has 14 residues. V trimming: 6 bases; J trimming: 6 bases; junction bases outside the gene matches: 6. The CDR3 DNA is TGTGCCAGCAGCCGGGACAGGGGTTCTGATACGCAGTATTTT. Translating it yields CASSRDRGSDTQYF.